This entry lists 30 T cell receptor beta chains sequenced from one sample in a study of CD8+CD57+ T cells in acquired aplastic anemia (dated by TCRdb to the late 2010s). Flow cytometry had shown CD8+CD57+ cell expansion in the patients selected for sequencing. Sequencing relied on an Illumina HiSeq 2000. Genomic DNA served as template for TCR beta VDJ combination and CDR3 sequence profiling. Using fastp trimming at Q25 and MiXCR clonotype assembly, TCRdb reanalyzed the public sequencing data and kept in-frame beta chains. Each record represents a unique CDR3 protein, reported with the most common genes and DNA among its rows. This sample is represented by some 150,000 distinct CDR3 sequences; roughly 48% of them were singletons. More than 0.95% of the sample comes from the top ten. The sequenced sample consisted of sorted CD4+, CD8+, or CD8+CD57+ T cells (not recorded which) from PBMCs. The receptor source for this set is a human donor with aplastic anemia.

V gene TRBV20-1 combines with J gene TRBJ2-1; D possibly corresponds to TRBD2 (6 bases). V was shortened by 3 bases and J by 6 bases, with 18 bases between the two germline ends. Germline V gene data show CDR1 as DFQATT and CDR2 as SNEGSKA (reference sequence). The CDR3 loop spans 15 amino acids. The CDR3 nucleotides are TGCAGTGCTAGCGAGCCGGGACGGGGGATCAATGAGCAGTTCTTC. The encoded protein is CSASEPGRGINEQFF.

This clonotype was recorded at least ten times. This rearrangement joins TRBV20-1 to TRBJ1-6; the match to TRBD1 covers 8 bases. The CDR3 is 15 amino acids. V lost 0 bases to trimming and J lost 8 bases; unmatched junction nucleotides: 6. Germline loops: CDR1 DFQATT, CDR2 SNEGSKA (reference sequence). The CDR3 sequence: CSARDNRGNDSPLHF. The CDR3 region has the DNA TGCAGTGCTAGAGATAACAGGGGGAATGATTCACCCCTCCACTTT.

The genes are TRBV2 and TRBJ1-2; D may be TRBD1 (6 bases). Germline loops: CDR1 SNHLY, CDR2 FYNNEI. V lost 6 bases and J lost 8, with 13 bases in between. The CDR3 has 12 amino acids. CDR3 residues: CASRRRTEGYTF. Written as DNA, the CDR3 is TGTGCCAGCAGGAGAAGGACAGAAGGCTACACCTTC.

This clonotype was detected ten times or more. The genes are TRBV15 and TRBJ2-5; TRBD1 or TRBD2 may be the D gene (5 bases each). The V end lost 4 bases, the J end lost 5 bases, and 14 bases lay between the germline ends. The CDR3 extends over 14 amino acids. Germline CDR1 and CDR2: LNHNV and YYDKDF (reference sequence). Written as DNA, the CDR3 is TGTGCCACCAGCACCGGGACGCGCGGGGAGACCCAGTACTTC. It encodes CATSTGTRGETQYF.

The genes are TRBV4-1 and TRBJ1-5; D call uncertain. This CDR3 contains 17 residues. Germline loops: CDR1 MGHRA, CDR2 YSYEKL. V lost 1 base and J 0 bases, leaving 13 bases between the germline ends. CDR3 nucleotide sequence: TGCGCCAGCAGCCAAGTCTCAGGCGCTTATAGCAATCAGCCCCAGCATTTT. This gives the protein CASSQVSGAYSNQPQHF.

The V and J genes are TRBV4-2 and TRBJ2-1, with 11 positions matching TRBD1. The length of the CDR3 is 15 residues. V was pared by 5 bases and J by 14 bases, with 14 bases of the junction left unmatched. The germline V gene encodes CDR1 LGHNA and CDR2 YNFKEQ. The CDR3 DNA sequence: TGTGCCAGCAGCAAAACCGGGACAGGGGGTTTTGCGGAGTTCTTC. Translated, it gives CASSKTGTGGFAEFF.

The chain joins TRBV9 to TRBJ1-1, with 11 positions matching TRBD1. The CDR3 sequence is 13 residues long. Per germline, CDR1 SGDLS and CDR2 YYNGEE. V lost 0 bases to trimming and J lost 11 bases; unmatched junction nucleotides: 3. The CDR3 region is CASSVGGQGAAFF. CDR3 DNA sequence: TGTGCCAGCAGCGTAGGTGGACAGGGGGCGGCTTTCTTT.

In its sample, this clonotype was seen once. This chain links TRBV5-1 with TRBJ2-1, with 8 bases lining up with TRBD2. CDR1 and CDR2 from the germline V gene are SGHRS and YFSETQ. V lost 0 bases and J lost 1; bases outside the gene matches: 6. This CDR3 spans 17 amino acids. The CDR3 sequence is CASSLAVREVSYNEQFF. CDR3 nucleotide sequence: TGCGCCAGCAGCTTGGCCGTGCGGGAGGTTTCCTACAATGAGCAGTTCTTC.

The chain uses TRBV16 and TRBJ2-7, with D possibly being TRBD2 (5 bases). Between the trimmed V and J ends, which lost 2 bases and 4 bases, there was a span of 6 bases. CDR1 is KGHSY and CDR2 is FQNENV in the germline V gene. The CDR3 contains 12 residues. The CDR3 region is CASSQSGYEQYF. In nucleotides, the CDR3 is TGTGCCAGCAGCCAAAGCGGATACGAGCAGTACTTC.

This clonotype came up many times. The chain uses TRBV15 and TRBJ2-7; no clear D gene. V lost 0 bases and J 9 bases, leaving 15 bases between the germline ends. The CDR3 runs to 14 residues. CDR1 and CDR2 (germline): LNHNV, YYDKDF (reference sequence). This chain's CDR3 is CATSRDLGQDGQYF. The CDR3 nucleotides are TGTGCCACCAGCAGAGATTTAGGGCAGGACGGGCAGTACTTC.

This clonotype has at least ten counts. Mismatch with germline at one junction end may stem from a read error. V and J are TRBV7-7 and TRBJ2-3; 10 nucleotides match TRBD1. CDR3 length: 17 amino acids. CDR1 is SSHAT and CDR2 is FNYEAQ in the germline V gene (reference sequence). For the CDR3, the DNA is TGTGCTAGCAGCCCCTCAACCGCCGGGACAGGGGACCATACGCAGTATTTT. This encodes CASSPSTAGTGDHTQYF. The full variable domain, completed using reference TRBV7-7 and TRBJ2-3, is GAGVSQSPRYKVTKRGQDVTLRCDPISSHATLYWYQQALGQGPEFLTYFNYEAQPDKSGLPSDRFSAERPEGSISTLTIQRTEQRDSAMYRCASSPSTAGTGDHTQYFGPGTRLTVL.

This clonotype was recorded at least ten times. The V and J genes are TRBV29-1 and TRBJ1-1; 8 bases fit TRBD1. Germline values: CDR1 SQVTM, CDR2 ANQGSEA. The trim removed 6 bases at V and 2 bases at J, leaving 5 bases unmatched. The CDR3 runs 13 residues. The chain's CDR3 is CSVSTGANTEAFF. For the CDR3, the DNA is TGCAGCGTGTCGACAGGGGCCAACACTGAAGCTTTCTTT.

In this sample, this clonotype turned up a few times. The chain combines TRBV18 with TRBJ2-2; D is unclear. CDR1 KGHSH and CDR2 LQKENI come from the germline V gene. V was clipped by 1 base and J by 2 bases, with 2 bases between them. This CDR3 has 13 amino acids. CDR3 loop: CASSPLNTGELFF. The DNA for the CDR3 is TGTGCCAGCTCACCACTAAACACCGGGGAGCTGTTTTTT.

This clonotype came up once. The chain recombines TRBV29-1 with TRBJ1-1; 7 bases line up with TRBD1. The CDR3 runs to 13 residues. The ends lost 5 bases at V and 1 base at J; junction bases unmatched: 4. The germline CDR1 and CDR2 sequences are SQVTM and ANQGSEA. The CDR3: CSVSTGTNTEAFF. DNA of the CDR3: TGCAGCGTTTCGACAGGGACGAACACTGAAGCTTTCTTT.

The table lists this clonotype with many counts. This chain connects TRBV20-1 to TRBJ1-5; D not certain. This CDR3 contains 13 residues. The germline V gene has CDR1 DFQATT and CDR2 SNEGSKA (reference sequence). Between the trimmed V and J ends, which lost 6 bases and 6 bases, there was a span of 15 bases. The DNA of the CDR3 is TGCAGTGCCCGGGCCAGCACCCTTCAGCCCCAGCATTTT. Translated: CSARASTLQPQHF.

This clonotype was seen repeatedly, ten times or more. J is TRBJ1-5 and V is TRBV6-1; the match to TRBD1 covers 10 bases. The CDR3 is made up of 15 amino acids. The trim removed 5 bases at V and 6 bases at J, leaving 7 bases unmatched. Germline V lookup: CDR1 MNHNS, CDR2 SASEGT. CDR3 residues: CASSKRQGAGQPQHF. The CDR3 DNA is TGTGCCAGCAGTAAGAGACAGGGGGCTGGTCAGCCCCAGCATTTT.

With regard to this clonotype: The junction and the germline gene differ at one end; a read error may be behind it. The chain recombines TRBV10-3 with TRBJ1-1; D perhaps matches TRBD1 (5 bases). CDR3 length: 12 amino acids. CDR1 and CDR2 (germline): ENHRY, SYGVKD. CDR3 nucleotides: TGTGCCATCAGTGTGTCGAGGGGTGAAGCTTCCTTT. As protein: CAISVSRGEASF.

This clonotype was seen many times. This sequence joins TRBV2 and TRBJ2-2; the match to TRBD1 covers 9 bases. The CDR3 loop spans 15 amino acids. Looked up from germline, CDR1 is SNHLY and CDR2 is FYNNEI. Losses at the gene ends were 5 bases for V and 4 bases for J; bases not matched to a gene: 5. The CDR3 protein is CASSSGTGTTGELFF. CDR3 nucleotides: TGTGCCAGCAGTTCCGGGACAGGGACCACCGGGGAGCTGTTTTTT.

The J gene is TRBJ1-6, the V gene TRBV13; D is uncertain. Germline assignment: CDR1 PRHDT and CDR2 FYEKMQ (reference sequence). The CDR3 has 14 residues. Trimming shortened V by 1 base and J by 7 bases, and 8 bases separated the two germline ends. DNA of the CDR3: TGTGCCAGCAGCTTAGTCGCAGAGAATTCACCCCTCCACTTT. It specifies CASSLVAENSPLHF.

Only a few counts were recorded for this clonotype. A much larger clone lies one base from this, so it may be a read error. This chain joins TRBV11-1 and TRBJ2-6; TRBD1 agrees at 11 bases. V was clipped by 5 bases and J by 0 bases; unmatched bases: 3. The CDR3 loop spans 17 amino acids. Germline CDR1 and CDR2: SGHAT and FQDESV (reference sequence). CDR3 residues: CASSRDRGGSGANVLTF. CDR3 nucleotide sequence: TGTGCCAGCAGCCGGGACAGGGGGGGCTCTGGGGCCAACGTCCTGACTTTC. The whole variable domain, remainder taken from reference TRBV11-1 and TRBJ2-6, is EAEVAQSPRYKITEKSQAVAFWCDPISGHATLYWYRQILGQGPELLVQFQDESVVDDSQLPKDRFSAERLKGVDSTLKIQPAELGDSAMYLCASSRDRGGSGANVLTFGAGSRLTVL.

This clonotype has just a few counts. The J gene is TRBJ1-5, the V gene TRBV19, with 12 bases identical to TRBD1. The J segment lost 5 bases and the V segment lost 7 bases, leaving 9 bases of the junction unmatched. Looked up from germline, CDR1 is LNHDA and CDR2 is SQIVND (reference sequence). This CDR3 spans 16 amino acids. CDR3 sequence: CASKGTGGATHQPQHF. Written as DNA, the CDR3 is TGTGCCAGTAAGGGGACAGGGGGCGCGACGCATCAGCCCCAGCATTTT.

Note on this clonotype: A much larger clonotype is one base distant, so this may be a read error. The chain joins TRBV11-2 to TRBJ1-2; 8 bases agree with TRBD1. CDR3 length: 15 amino acids. CDR1 SGHAT and CDR2 FQNNGV come from the germline V gene. After removal of 5 bases from V and 6 bases from J, the junction contained 11 bases not matched to a gene. CDR3 sequence reads: CASSDLQGVDHGYTF. The DNA for the CDR3 is TGTGCCAGCAGCGATCTACAGGGGGTAGACCATGGCTACACCTTC.

At least ten counts were recorded for this clonotype. This chain joins TRBV2 and TRBJ2-5, with 9 bases fitting TRBD2. Trimming removed 4 bases from V and 4 bases from J; junction bases left unmatched: 13. This CDR3 spans 17 amino acids. Germline V lookup: CDR1 SNHLY, CDR2 FYNNEI. This chain's CDR3 is CASSANLAGYSPETQYF. The CDR3 DNA reads as TGTGCCAGCAGTGCCAACCTAGCGGGGTACTCGCCAGAGACCCAGTACTTC.

This clonotype occurred a few times. The chain has TRBV29-1 and TRBJ2-2, with 8 positions matching TRBD2. The CDR3 has 13 amino acids. Germline V gene data show CDR1 as SQVTM and CDR2 as ANQGSEA. V lost 6 bases, J lost 2 bases, and 2 bases stayed unmatched. The CDR3 here is CSVLAVNTGELFF. The CDR3 nucleotides are TGCAGCGTACTAGCGGTTAACACCGGGGAGCTGTTTTTT.

The gene calls are TRBV19 and TRBJ2-5; no clear D. TRBJ2-7 explains the end of the DNA better; the J call may be wrong. The CDR3 is 15 amino acids. Germline CDR1 reads LNHDA; CDR2 reads SQIVND (reference sequence). The chain's CDR3 is CASSDQADPSYEQYF. Here the CDR3 DNA reads TGTGCCAGTAGCGATCAGGCCGATCCTTCCTACGAGCAGTACTTC.

The rearrangement joins TRBV20-1 to TRBJ2-1; D unclear. The length of the CDR3 is 14 residues. V was cut by 3 bases and J by 1 base, with 10 bases left in between. Germline CDR1 DFQATT, CDR2 SNEGSKA (reference sequence). DNA for the CDR3: TGCAGTGCTAGCGTTGACGGTTCCTACAATGAGCAGTTCTTC. Translation gives CSASVDGSYNEQFF.

This clonotype appeared many times. The chain links TRBV9 to TRBJ1-4; 9 nucleotides match TRBD1. V was pared by 0 bases and J by 5 bases, with 2 bases of the junction left unmatched. Germline V gene lookup returns CDR1 SGDLS and CDR2 YYNGEE. CDR3 length: 15 residues. CDR3 sequence (DNA): TGTGCCAGCAGCGTAGGGGACAGGGAAAATGAAAAACTGTTTTTT. Translating it yields CASSVGDRENEKLFF.

This chain's CDR3 is CATSTGQTSVDEQYF. DNA for the CDR3: TGTGCCACCAGCACAGGACAGACAAGTGTCGACGAGCAGTACTTC. The genes are TRBV15 and TRBJ2-7, with D possibly TRBD1 on 6 matching bases. The V gene's germline CDR1 is LNHNV and CDR2 YYDKDF (reference sequence). This CDR3 is built from 15 residues. V lost 4 bases, J lost 5 bases, and 18 bases lay in between.

This chain connects TRBV15 to TRBJ2-3, with D hard to call. CDR1 and CDR2 from the germline V gene are LNHNV and YYDKDF (reference sequence). This CDR3 is 12 amino acids long. The ends were cut back, 0 bases at V and 8 bases at J, with 6 bases in the middle. The CDR3, as DNA: TGTGCCACCAGCAGAGATCTTCCTACGCAGTATTTT. Protein sequence: CATSRDLPTQYF.

In this sample, this clonotype turned up a few times. This rearrangement joins TRBV29-1 to TRBJ1-1; D remains unclear. CDR3 length equals 12 residues. V shed 4 bases and J shed 1 base, with 7 bases lying between them. Germline CDR1 and CDR2: SQVTM and ANQGSEA. The CDR3 DNA sequence: TGCAGCGTTGTATCCGAGAACACTGAAGCTTTCTTT. Its protein is CSVVSENTEAFF.